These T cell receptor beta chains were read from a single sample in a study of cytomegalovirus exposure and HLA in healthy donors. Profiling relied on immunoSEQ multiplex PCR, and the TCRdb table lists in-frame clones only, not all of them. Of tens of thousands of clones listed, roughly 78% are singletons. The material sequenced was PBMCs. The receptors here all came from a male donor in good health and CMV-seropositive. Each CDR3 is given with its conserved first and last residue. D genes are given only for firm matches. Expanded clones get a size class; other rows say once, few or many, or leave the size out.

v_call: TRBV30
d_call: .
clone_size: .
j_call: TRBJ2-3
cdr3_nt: TGTGCCTGGAGGACGCAGACTAGCACAGATACGCAGTATTTT
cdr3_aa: CAWRTQTSTDTQYF

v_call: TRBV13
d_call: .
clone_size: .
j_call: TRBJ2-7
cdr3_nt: TGTGCCAGCAGCTCAGAAGCGGACTCCTACGAGCAGTACTTC
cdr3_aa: CASSSEADSYEQYF

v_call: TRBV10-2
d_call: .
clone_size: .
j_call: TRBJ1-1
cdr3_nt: TGCGCCAGCAGTGAGTCGAATCTGCAGGGTGAAGCTTTCTTT
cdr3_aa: CASSESNLQGEAFF

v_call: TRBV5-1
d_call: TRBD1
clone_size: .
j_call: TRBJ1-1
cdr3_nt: TGCGCCAGCAGCTTAGGACAGGGGGCGCGATTGACTGAAGCTTTCTTT
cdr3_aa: CASSLGQGARLTEAFF

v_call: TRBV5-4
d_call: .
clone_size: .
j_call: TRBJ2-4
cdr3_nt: TGTGCCAGCAGCCCGGATTGGGACAATTTAATTCAGTACTTC
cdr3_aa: CASSPDWDNLIQYF

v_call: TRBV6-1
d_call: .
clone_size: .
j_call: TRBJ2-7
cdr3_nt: TGTGCCACCGGAGGTAGCGGCTACGAGCAGTACTTC
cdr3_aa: CATGGSGYEQYF

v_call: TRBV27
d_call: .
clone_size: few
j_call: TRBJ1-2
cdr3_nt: TGTGCCAGCAGTTTATACGGCGGCCAGGGGTTCTATGGCTACACCTTC
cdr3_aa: CASSLYGGQGFYGYTF

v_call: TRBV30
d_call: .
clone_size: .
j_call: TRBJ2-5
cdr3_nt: TGTGCCTGGAGTCCACAGGGAAAGACCCAGTACTTC
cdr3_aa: CAWSPQGKTQYF

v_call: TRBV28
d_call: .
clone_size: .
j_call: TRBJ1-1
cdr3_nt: TGTGCCAGCAGTTTAACAGGGTTTGGTGCTACTGAAGCTTTCTTT
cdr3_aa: CASSLTGFGATEAFF

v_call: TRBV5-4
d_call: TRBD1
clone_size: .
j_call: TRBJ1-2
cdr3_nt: TGTGCCAGCAGCAGCACAGGGGGGGTCTATGGCTACACCTTC
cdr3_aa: CASSSTGGVYGYTF

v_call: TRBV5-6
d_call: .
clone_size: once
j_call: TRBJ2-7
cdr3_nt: TGTGCCAGCAGCTTGACGAGGACGGGGGAGCAGTACTTC
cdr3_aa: CASSLTRTGEQYF

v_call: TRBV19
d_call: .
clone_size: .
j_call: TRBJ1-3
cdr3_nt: TGTGCCAGTAGTATTCGATCGGAGAGCTCTGGAAACACCATATATTTT
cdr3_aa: CASSIRSESSGNTIYF

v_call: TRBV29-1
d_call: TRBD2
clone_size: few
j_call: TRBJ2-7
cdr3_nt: TGCAGCTTCCAGGGACTAGCGGCATACGAGCAGTACTTC
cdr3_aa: CSFQGLAAYEQYF

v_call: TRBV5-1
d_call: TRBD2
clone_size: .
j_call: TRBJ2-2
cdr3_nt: TGCGCCAGCAGCTCACTAGCGGGGGCCACCACCGGGGAGCTGTTTTTT
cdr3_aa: CASSSLAGATTGELFF

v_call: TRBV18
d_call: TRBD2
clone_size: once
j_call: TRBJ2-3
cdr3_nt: TGTGCCAGCTCACCACTGGGGACTAGCGGGAGTGGGACAGATACGCAGTATTTT
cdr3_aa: CASSPLGTSGSGTDTQYF

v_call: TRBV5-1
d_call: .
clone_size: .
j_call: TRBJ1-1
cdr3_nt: TGCGCCAGCAGCCAGAATCAACAAAGGCGGGTGAACACTGAAGCTTTCTTT
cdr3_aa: CASSQNQQRRVNTEAFF

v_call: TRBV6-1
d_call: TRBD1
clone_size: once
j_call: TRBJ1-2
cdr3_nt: TGTGCCAGCAGTGAATGGCAGGGGGCAAATTGGGGCTACACCTTC
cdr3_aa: CASSEWQGANWGYTF

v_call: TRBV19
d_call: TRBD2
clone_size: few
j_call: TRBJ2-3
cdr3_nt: TGTGCCAGTAGATCCCCTCGGGCGGGGGGTAAAGATACGCAGTATTTT
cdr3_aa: CASRSPRAGGKDTQYF

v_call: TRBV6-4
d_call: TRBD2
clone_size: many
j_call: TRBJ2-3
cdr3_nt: TGTGCCAGCAGTGACGGACTAGCGGGAGATACGCAGTATTTT
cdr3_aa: CASSDGLAGDTQYF

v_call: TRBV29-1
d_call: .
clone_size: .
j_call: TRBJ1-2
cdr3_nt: TGCAGCGTTGTGGAGAACTATGGCTACACCTTC
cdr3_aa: CSVVENYGYTF

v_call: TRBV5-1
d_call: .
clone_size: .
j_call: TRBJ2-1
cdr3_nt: TGCGCCAGCAGCTTCGGGGGGCTATACAATGAGCAGTTCTTC
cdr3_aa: CASSFGGLYNEQFF

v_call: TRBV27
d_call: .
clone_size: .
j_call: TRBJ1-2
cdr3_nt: TGTGCCAGCAGCCGGAACAGCCGGACAGTAGTAAAGGGTGGCTACACCTTC
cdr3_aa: CASSRNSRTVVKGGYTF

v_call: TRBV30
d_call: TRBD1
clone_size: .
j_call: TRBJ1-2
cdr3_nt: TGTGCCTGGAGTTTTAAAGGGGACAGGGGTGGCTATGGCTACACCTTC
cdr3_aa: CAWSFKGDRGGYGYTF

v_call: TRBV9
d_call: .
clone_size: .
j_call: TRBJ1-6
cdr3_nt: TGTGCCAGCAGCGTCCGACAGGAGAGCTCCTATAATTCACCCCTCCACTTT
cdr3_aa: CASSVRQESSYNSPLHF

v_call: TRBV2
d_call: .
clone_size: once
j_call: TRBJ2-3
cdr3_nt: TGTGCCAGCAGTGACGGCGGGGGCACAGATACGCAGTATTTT
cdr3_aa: CASSDGGGTDTQYF

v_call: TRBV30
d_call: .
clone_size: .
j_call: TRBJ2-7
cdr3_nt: TGTGCCTGGAGTGTACAATTATCCCGCTACGAGCAGTACTTC
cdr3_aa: CAWSVQLSRYEQYF

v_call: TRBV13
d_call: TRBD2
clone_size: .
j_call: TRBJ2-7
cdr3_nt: TGTGCCAGCAGCTTAGGCGGGACTAGCGACGAGCAGTACTTC
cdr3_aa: CASSLGGTSDEQYF

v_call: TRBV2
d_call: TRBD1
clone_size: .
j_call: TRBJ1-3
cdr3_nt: TGTGCCAGCAGTGAGTGGGGACAGCCCTCTGGAAACACCATATATTTT
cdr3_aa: CASSEWGQPSGNTIYF

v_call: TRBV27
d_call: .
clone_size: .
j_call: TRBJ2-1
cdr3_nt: TGTGCCAGTCGTGGAGCGGACTCCTACAATGAGCAGTTCTTC
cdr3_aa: CASRGADSYNEQFF